The 28 T cell receptor beta chains below were found in one sample sequenced in a study of CD8 T cells in ankylosing spondylitis. For these TCRs, the target antigens are not known. Study conclusions and caveats: There was a TCR beta motif, made of eight highly homologous variants, that appeared characteristic of ankylosing spondylitis blood.

TCRdb ran MiXCR on the 5' RACE reads and lists one entry per CDR3 protein. The table has about 840,000 distinct CDR3 sequences, about 12% seen once. The sequencing sample was made of blood, either unsorted or a sorted T cell fraction (not recorded which). The receptors originated from a male donor with ankylosing spondylitis.

This chain joins TRBV29-1 and TRBJ2-7; 7 bases are a match to TRBD2. J was trimmed by 3 bases and V by 4 bases; bases with no gene match: 12. This CDR3 is 15 amino acids long. Per the germline V gene, CDR1 is SQVTM and CDR2 is ANQGSEA. CDR3 sequence: CSVGGLSGILYEQYF. The CDR3 DNA follows: TGCAGCGTTGGGGGACTAAGCGGGATTCTCTACGAGCAGTACTTC.

This clonotype has just a few counts. This chain connects TRBV6-5 to TRBJ2-7; 9 bases are a match to TRBD1. Per germline, CDR1 MNHEY and CDR2 SVGAGI. This CDR3 has 14 residues. With 4 bases clipped from V and 4 bases from J, the junction kept 5 bases outside the gene matches. The CDR3 loop is CASSLDRGNYEQYF. In nucleotides, the CDR3 is TGTGCCAGCAGTTTGGACAGGGGAAATTACGAGCAGTACTTC.

There are a few counts of this clonotype. The chain carries TRBV20-1 and TRBJ2-7; D may correspond to TRBD1 or TRBD2 (5 bases each). The CDR3 sequence is 13 residues long. Trimming removed 6 bases from V and 2 bases from J, with 14 bases in between. Looked up from germline, CDR1 is DFQATT and CDR2 is SNEGSKA (reference sequence). CDR3 sequence (DNA): TGCAGTGCGCCACAGAGGGACCCCTACGAGCAGTACTTC. This sequence encodes CSAPQRDPYEQYF.

The table lists this clonotype with many counts. V is TRBV9 and J is TRBJ1-1; D is undetermined. With 6 bases removed from V and 2 bases from J, the gap between germline ends came to 14 bases. Germline CDR1 and CDR2: SGDLS and YYNGEE. There are 14 residues in the CDR3. CDR3 sequence reads: CASTRTGRNTEAFF. The CDR3 DNA follows: TGTGCCAGCACCCGTACCGGGAGAAACACTGAAGCTTTCTTT.

This chain uses TRBV6-2 or TRBV6-3 with TRBJ1-5; perhaps TRBD1 as D (6 bases). The germline CDR1 and CDR2 sequences are MNHEY and SVGEGT. The CDR3 consists of 15 residues. V dropped 2 bases and J dropped 5 bases, with 13 bases sitting between them. In DNA form, the CDR3 reads TGTGCCAGCAGTTACGGGGGGCCTGGGGATCAGCCCCAGCATTTT. It encodes CASSYGGPGDQPQHF.

CDR3 sequence reads: CASSYSSRGSYSYEQYF. The CDR3 nucleotides read TGTGCCAGCAGTTACTCGAGTAGAGGCTCATACTCCTACGAGCAGTACTTC. The chain employs TRBV6-2 or TRBV6-3 and TRBJ2-7; D not resolved. The ends were cut back, 0 bases at V and 0 bases at J, with 15 bases in the middle. Germline V gene sequence: CDR1 MNHEY, CDR2 SVGEGT. The CDR3 runs to 17 residues.

This clonotype was counted between two and nine times. The J gene is TRBJ2-7, the V gene TRBV6-2 or TRBV6-3; possible D gene TRBD2, 5 bases. Germline loops: CDR1 MNHEY, CDR2 SVGEGT. V was trimmed by 6 bases and J by 3 bases, leaving 12 bases between them. This CDR3 has 13 amino acids. The CDR3 here is CASREDWLYEQYF. The CDR3 DNA follows: TGTGCCAGCAGAGAGGACTGGCTCTACGAGCAGTACTTC.

The sample holds many counts of this clonotype. This rearrangement joins TRBV5-1 to TRBJ1-5; 7 nucleotides line up with TRBD1. With V trimmed by 4 bases and J by 13 bases, 11 bases remained unmatched. This CDR3 is 13 amino acids long. Germline CDR1 and CDR2: SGHRS and YFSETQ. The CDR3 reads CASSRDREGVQHF. The CDR3 coding sequence is TGCGCCAGCAGCCGAGACAGGGAGGGGGTTCAGCATTTT.

This clonotype has just a few counts. The V call is TRBV7-2, the J call TRBJ2-7; 10 nucleotides line up with TRBD1. The CDR3 consists of 14 residues. J lost 6 bases, V lost 5 bases, and 7 bases had no gene match. Germline V gives CDR1 SGHTA, CDR2 FQGNSA. This CDR3 reads CASSRGTGDGEQYF. In DNA, the CDR3 is TGTGCCAGCAGCCGAGGGACAGGGGACGGCGAGCAGTACTTC.

CDR3 amino acids: CSARGTGENEQFF. The CDR3 coding sequence is TGCAGTGCTAGAGGGACAGGGGAGAATGAGCAGTTCTTC. The chain is built from TRBV20-1 and TRBJ2-1; the match to TRBD1 covers 9 bases. The CDR3 consists of 13 residues. V was clipped by 1 base and J by 7 bases; unmatched bases: 2. Germline V gene data show CDR1 as DFQATT and CDR2 as SNEGSKA (reference sequence).

The chain recombines TRBV9 with TRBJ1-5; maybe TRBD1 (5 bases). Germline V lookup: CDR1 SGDLS, CDR2 YYNGEE. The V gene lost 3 bases and the J gene lost 2 bases, with 12 bases spanning the gap. The CDR3 is made up of 15 amino acids. CDR3 DNA: TGTGCCAGCAGCGCGGGACCTCGGGGCAATCAGCCCCAGCATTTT. It is translated as CASSAGPRGNQPQHF.

The table lists this clonotype with many counts. The chain joins TRBV20-1 to TRBJ1-2; D is unclear. V was clipped by 5 bases and J by 4 bases, with 11 bases between them. The CDR3 is made up of 12 amino acids. Germline V gene sequence: CDR1 DFQATT, CDR2 SNEGSKA (reference sequence). The CDR3 loop is CSAGPSGYGYTF. DNA of the CDR3: TGCAGTGCTGGCCCGAGCGGCTATGGCTACACCTTC.

The V and J genes are TRBV5-5 and TRBJ1-1; D ambiguous. This CDR3 has 17 residues. Germline lookup yields CDR1 SGHKS and CDR2 YYEKEE (reference sequence). The germline V and J ends were trimmed by 4 bases and 0 bases, with 19 bases remaining between them. CDR3 protein: CASSRSSGYLLNTEAFF. The CDR3 DNA sequence: TGTGCCAGCAGCCGATCATCTGGCTATCTTCTGAACACTGAAGCTTTCTTT.

This chain connects TRBV6-1 to TRBJ1-1; weak D call: TRBD1 (5 bases). Looked up from germline, CDR1 is MNHNS and CDR2 is SASEGT. V lost 6 bases, J lost 0 bases, and 11 bases lay in between. The length of the CDR3 is 14 residues. CDR3 protein: CASRMGPLNTEAFF. In DNA, the CDR3 is TGTGCCAGCAGAATGGGACCGCTGAACACTGAAGCTTTCTTT.

This clonotype occurred a few times. V is TRBV15 and J is TRBJ1-2, with TRBD1 matching over 7 bases. With 5 bases clipped from V and 5 bases from J, the junction kept 5 bases outside the gene matches. The germline V gene has CDR1 LNHNV and CDR2 YYDKDF (reference sequence). The CDR3 is 13 residues long. CDR3 sequence (DNA): TGTGCCACCAGCGTCGGGACAGTGTATGGCTACACCTTC. Protein product: CATSVGTVYGYTF.

This clonotype was found many times. The chain combines TRBV29-1 with TRBJ2-1; 9 positions agree with TRBD2. This CDR3 has 15 residues. Germline V CDR1 and CDR2: SQVTM, ANQGSEA. The junction had 6 bases not matched to a gene; V was cut back by 4 bases and J by 2 bases. CDR3 loop: CSVGGVAGAYNEQFF. The CDR3 coding sequence is TGCAGCGTTGGGGGGGTAGCGGGAGCCTACAATGAGCAGTTCTTC.

This clonotype was observed a few times. This chain uses TRBV7-8 with TRBJ1-1; D is perhaps TRBD1 (5 bases). The CDR3 loop spans 14 amino acids. CDR1 and CDR2 from the germline V gene are SGHVS and FQNEAQ. V was trimmed by 4 bases and J by 3 bases, leaving 12 bases between them. CDR3 DNA sequence: TGTGCCAGCAGCTCTCAGGGAGTAGACACTGAAGCTTTCTTT. This codes for CASSSQGVDTEAFF. Supplemented by reference TRBV7-8 and TRBJ1-1, the full variable domain reads GAGVSQSPRYKVAKRGQDVALRCDPISGHVSLFWYQQALGQGPEFLTYFQNEAQLDKSGLPSDRFFAERPEGSVSTLKIQRTQQEDSAVYLCASSSQGVDTEAFFGQGTRLTVV.

There are a few counts of this clonotype. The chain links TRBV12-3 or TRBV12-4 to TRBJ1-6, with D unclear. The V and J ends lost 0 bases and 8 bases respectively, with 5 bases between them. The CDR3 has 13 residues. CDR3: CASSLAAYSPLHF. For the CDR3, the DNA is TGTGCCAGCAGTTTAGCGGCCTATTCACCCCTCCACTTT.

This clonotype has a handful of counts. The chain has TRBV7-6 and TRBJ1-1; D is unresolved. The CDR3 contains 14 residues. Looked up from germline, CDR1 is SGHVS and CDR2 is FNYEAQ. Trimming removed 2 bases at V and 7 bases at J, with 14 bases between. CDR3 coding DNA: TGTGCCAGCAGCTTAAAGGGTTCAATGGATGAAGCTTTCTTT. Translating it yields CASSLKGSMDEAFF.

The chain is built from TRBV19 and TRBJ2-7; TRBD2 is a possible D gene (5 bases). V shed 2 bases and J shed 1 base, with 9 bases lying between them. This CDR3 is 14 amino acids long. The germline V gene encodes CDR1 LNHDA and CDR2 SQIVND (reference sequence). For the CDR3, the DNA is TGTGCCAGTAGTATAAGGTGGGAGTCCTACGAGCAGTACTTC. It is translated as CASSIRWESYEQYF.

This clonotype was counted only a few times. The chain carries TRBV20-1 and TRBJ1-6; D possibly corresponds to TRBD1 (5 bases). Per the germline V gene, CDR1 is DFQATT and CDR2 is SNEGSKA (reference sequence). Trimming stripped 0 bases from V and 10 bases from J, with 10 bases between. The CDR3 totals 13 residues. In DNA, the CDR3 is TGCAGTGCTAGAGATCAGGGTGGCTCACCCCTCCACTTT. Translated, it gives CSARDQGGSPLHF.

This clonotype has a count of ten or more. V gene TRBV29-1 combines with J gene TRBJ1-2; D is ambiguous. Germline CDR1 SQVTM, CDR2 ANQGSEA. V lost 5 bases and J lost 2, with 6 bases in between. The CDR3 runs to 11 residues. The CDR3 region has the DNA TGCAGCGTTTCAGAGAACTATGGCTACACCTTC. The encoded protein is CSVSENYGYTF. Using reference TRBV29-1 and TRBJ1-2 for the parts outside the CDR3, the full variable domain is SAVISQKPSRDICQRGTSLTIQCQVDSQVTMMFWYRQQPGQSLTLIATANQGSEATYESGFVIDKFPISRPNLTFSTLTVSNMSPEDSSIYLCSVSENYGYTFGSGTRLTVV.

The sample holds a few counts of this clonotype. The J gene is TRBJ1-2, the V gene TRBV20-1; D remains unclear. With 2 bases removed from V and 7 bases from J, the gap between germline ends came to 8 bases. The CDR3 totals 11 residues. In germline, CDR1 is DFQATT, CDR2 SNEGSKA (reference sequence). The CDR3 is CSARLYTGYTF. The CDR3 coding sequence is TGCAGTGCTAGATTGTACACTGGCTACACCTTC.

This chain joins TRBV6-5 and TRBJ2-3; D unclear. Trimming pared 3 bases from V and 1 base from J, leaving 11 bases between. Germline V gene sequence: CDR1 MNHEY, CDR2 SVGAGI. The length of the CDR3 is 15 residues. The CDR3, as DNA: TGTGCCAGCAGTTATTTCTCCGTAGGCACAGATACGCAGTATTTT. Translation gives CASSYFSVGTDTQYF.

This clonotype was observed a handful of times. The chain employs TRBV29-1 and TRBJ2-3; the D is unclear. The V and J ends lost 6 bases and 0 bases respectively, with 13 bases between them. This CDR3 region has 14 residues. CDR1 and CDR2 from the germline V gene are SQVTM and ANQGSEA. The DNA of the CDR3 is TGCAGCGTCGAGGAGTTACAGAGCACAGATACGCAGTATTTT. The encoded protein is CSVEELQSTDTQYF.

This clonotype has at least ten counts. CDR3 sequence: CASSYWGMDNEQFF. In DNA form, the CDR3 reads TGTGCCAGCAGTTACTGGGGGATGGACAATGAGCAGTTCTTC. The rearrangement joins TRBV6-2 or TRBV6-3 to TRBJ2-1, with D perhaps being TRBD1 or TRBD2 (5 bases each). The V gene lost 1 base and the J gene lost 5 bases, with 9 bases spanning the gap. The CDR3 totals 14 residues. The germline gives CDR1 MNHEY, CDR2 SVGEGT.

This clonotype has a count of ten or more. This chain uses TRBV5-1 with TRBJ1-1; no clear D. The germline V gene has CDR1 SGHRS and CDR2 YFSETQ. The ends were cut back, 4 bases at V and 3 bases at J, with 16 bases in the middle. The CDR3 has 15 amino acids. The CDR3 coding sequence is TGCGCCAGCAGCCTCGTGGAGGGAGAATACACTGAAGCTTTCTTT. Its protein is CASSLVEGEYTEAFF.

The rearrangement joins TRBV20-1 to TRBJ2-1; the D is unclear. Germline V gives CDR1 DFQATT, CDR2 SNEGSKA (reference sequence). V was pared by 3 bases and J by 0 bases, with 9 bases between. The length of the CDR3 is 14 residues. Written as DNA, the CDR3 is TGCAGTGCTAGCGAGCCTAGCTCCTACAATGAGCAGTTCTTC. It translates to CSASEPSSYNEQFF.